One and the same sample provided the 25 T cell receptor beta chains below, sequenced in a study of response to subunit inactivated influenza vaccine. MiXCR was run by TCRdb on the RT-PCR reads, yielding one entry per CDR3 protein. The repertoire holds over 450,000 distinct CDR3 sequences, roughly 13% seen once, with roughly 13% in the top ten. Sequences were derived from PBMCs from blood, sampled 40 to 50 days after vaccination. The source is a man aged 45-65 years who received an inactivated influenza vaccine.

This chain uses TRBV7-9 with TRBJ2-7; 7 nucleotides line up with TRBD2. Germline CDR1 and CDR2: SEHNR and FQNEAQ (reference sequence). This CDR3 contains 15 residues. Trimming removed 1 base from V and 6 bases from J; junction bases left unmatched: 9. The CDR3 here is CASSLDYGGFGEQYF. The DNA for the CDR3 is TGTGCCAGCAGCTTAGATTACGGGGGGTTTGGCGAGCAGTACTTC.

CDR3 DNA: TGTGCCAGCAGCTTAGGAGAACTAGCGGGGAGGTACAATGAGCAGTTCTTC. This encodes CASSLGELAGRYNEQFF. The chain combines TRBV7-6 with TRBJ2-1; 10 nucleotides line up with TRBD2. V was pared by 1 base and J by 4 bases, with 7 bases of the junction left unmatched. The CDR3 covers 17 residues. Germline CDR1 reads SGHVS; CDR2 reads FNYEAQ.

The V call is TRBV28, the J call TRBJ2-3; possibly TRBD1 for D (6 bases). Germline loops: CDR1 MDHEN, CDR2 SYDVKM. Trimming took 3 bases from V and 5 from J, leaving 12 bases between them. The CDR3 totals 14 residues. This CDR3 is CASSFLGAEDTQYF. The CDR3 DNA reads as TGTGCCAGCAGTTTCTTGGGGGCGGAAGATACGCAGTATTTT.

This clonotype was seen at least ten times. This chain connects TRBV20-1 to TRBJ1-1; TRBD1 agrees at 7 bases. Germline CDR1 and CDR2: DFQATT and SNEGSKA (reference sequence). After removal of 3 bases from V and 4 bases from J, the junction contained 8 bases not matched to a gene. CDR3 length equals 14 residues. CDR3: CSASRGGLATEAFF. The CDR3 DNA reads TGCAGTGCTAGCCGAGGGGGCTTGGCCACTGAAGCTTTCTTT.

Ten or more counts support this clonotype. The chain uses TRBV7-2 and TRBJ2-6, with D maybe TRBD2 (5 bases). Germline V gene data show CDR1 as SGHTA and CDR2 as FQGNSA. Trimming stripped 3 bases from V and 2 bases from J, with 5 bases between. This CDR3 is built from 14 residues. The CDR3 loop reads CASSLGAGANVLTF. In nucleotides, the CDR3 is TGTGCCAGCAGCTTGGGAGCTGGGGCCAACGTCCTGACTTTC. Full variable domain (remainder filled in from reference TRBV7-2 and TRBJ2-6): GAGVSQSPSNKVTEKGKDVELRCDPISGHTALYWYRQSLGQGLEFLIYFQGNSAPDKSGLPSDRFSAERTGGSVSTLTIQRTQQEDSAVYLCASSLGAGANVLTFGAGSRLTVL.

The chain employs TRBV27 and TRBJ1-6; D is possibly TRBD1 (5 bases). The CDR3 runs 15 residues. Germline-derived CDR1 and CDR2 are MNHEY and SMNVEV (reference sequence). V lost 4 bases and J 7 bases, leaving 14 bases between the germline ends. CDR3 in amino acids: CASSSTGTINSPLHF. The CDR3 nucleotides read TGTGCCAGCAGTTCCACCGGGACTATCAATTCACCCCTCCACTTT.

V gene TRBV29-1 combines with J gene TRBJ2-7; D is perhaps TRBD1 or TRBD2 (6 bases each). The germline CDR1 and CDR2 sequences are SQVTM and ANQGSEA. With 3 bases removed from V and 7 bases from J, the gap between germline ends came to 25 bases. CDR3 length equals 16 residues. CDR3 nucleotide sequence: TGCAGCGTTGAGGTGGGGGGCCATGGGGGGACCGGGGAGCAGTACTTC. Translated, it gives CSVEVGGHGGTGEQYF.

This clonotype was counted many times. J is TRBJ2-1 and V is TRBV12-3 or TRBV12-4; D gene ambiguous. Trimming stripped 6 bases from V and 5 bases from J, with 11 bases between. This CDR3 has 13 amino acids. The CDR3: CASSPGPNNEQFF. CDR3 nucleotide sequence: TGTGCCAGCAGCCCCGGACCTAACAATGAGCAGTTCTTC.

This clonotype has a handful of counts. The chain joins TRBV11-1 to TRBJ2-1, with 9 nucleotides matching TRBD2. The CDR3 consists of 15 residues. CDR1 is SGHAT and CDR2 is FQDESV in the germline V gene (reference sequence). V shed 5 bases, J shed 3 bases, and the junction held 5 bases outside the gene matches. In DNA, the CDR3 is TGTGCCAGCAGCCGACTAGCGGAGATCTACAATGAGCAGTTCTTC. It specifies CASSRLAEIYNEQFF.

This clonotype appeared a few times. The gene calls are TRBV29-1 and TRBJ2-7, with 7 bases that match TRBD2. CDR1 and CDR2 from the germline V gene are SQVTM and ANQGSEA. The ends lost 5 bases at V and 1 base at J; junction bases unmatched: 5. The CDR3 consists of 13 residues. In DNA, the CDR3 is TGCAGCGTTCGGGCGGGAGCATCCTACGAGCAGTACTTC. Residues: CSVRAGASYEQYF.

The V call is TRBV7-9, the J call TRBJ2-5; no reliable D call. CDR3 length: 16 amino acids. Germline V gene lookup returns CDR1 SEHNR and CDR2 FQNEAQ (reference sequence). V lost 4 bases, J lost 1 base, and 16 bases lay in between. CDR3 region: CASSSFKALGQETQYF. CDR3 nucleotides: TGTGCCAGCAGCTCCTTCAAGGCACTCGGCCAAGAGACCCAGTACTTC.

In this sample, this clonotype turned up a few times. The CDR3 nucleotides are TGTGCCAGCAGGACGGGGGGGCCCTTTAGCAATCAGCCCCAGCATTTT. This translates into CASRTGGPFSNQPQHF. The chain couples TRBV28 to TRBJ1-5; tentatively, D is TRBD1 (6 bases). V was cut by 6 bases and J by 0 bases, with 15 bases left in between. The germline V gene encodes CDR1 MDHEN and CDR2 SYDVKM. The CDR3 is 16 residues long.

This clonotype was recorded at least ten times. V usage is TRBV20-1 and J usage is TRBJ2-5; D gene ambiguous. The germline CDR1 and CDR2 sequences are DFQATT and SNEGSKA (reference sequence). The CDR3 is 16 amino acids. V was cut by 0 bases and J by 0 bases, with 14 bases left in between. CDR3 nucleotide sequence: TGCAGTGCTAGAGATCTGCTAGGAACAAACCAAGAGACCCAGTACTTC. It translates to CSARDLLGTNQETQYF.

This clonotype was counted a few times. The chain has TRBV10-2 and TRBJ2-7; 11 nucleotides line up with TRBD2. CDR1 and CDR2 from the germline V gene are WSHSY and SAAADI. The CDR3 totals 15 residues. Trimming removed 6 bases from V and 3 bases from J; junction bases left unmatched: 7. The CDR3 loop is CASRGSGGALYEQYF. CDR3 sequence (DNA): TGCGCCAGCAGAGGTAGCGGGGGGGCCCTCTACGAGCAGTACTTC.

This clonotype has only a few counts. The V call is TRBV20-1, the J call TRBJ2-5; 14 nucleotides match TRBD2. Losses at the gene ends were 3 bases for V and 3 bases for J; bases not matched to a gene: 6. Germline loops: CDR1 DFQATT, CDR2 SNEGSKA (reference sequence). This CDR3 spans 16 amino acids. The CDR3 DNA sequence: TGCAGTGCTAGTGGGACTAGCGGGAGAATTGAAGAGACCCAGTACTTC. This encodes CSASGTSGRIEETQYF.

In its sample, this clonotype was seen many times. V is TRBV5-6 and J is TRBJ2-7; D may be TRBD1 (6 bases). Looked up from germline, CDR1 is SGHDT and CDR2 is YYEEEE. This CDR3 comprises 12 residues. V dropped 5 bases and J dropped 3 bases, with 9 bases sitting between them. The DNA for the CDR3 is TGTGCCAGCAGGCTACAGGGCTACGAGCAGTACTTC. Its protein product is CASRLQGYEQYF. The full variable domain, rest sourced from reference TRBV5-6 and TRBJ2-7, is DAGVTQSPTHLIKTRGQQVTLRCSPKSGHDTVSWYQQALGQGPQFIFQYYEEEERQRGNFPDRFSGHQFPNYSSELNVNALLLGDSALYLCASRLQGYEQYFGPGTRLTVT.

This clonotype was seen many times. This chain's CDR3 is CASSSMYEQYF. CDR3 DNA: TGTGCCAGCAGCTCAATGTACGAGCAGTACTTC. V gene TRBV13 combines with J gene TRBJ2-7; no reliable D call. Deletions cut 4 bases from V and 4 bases from J, with 5 bases between. Germline values: CDR1 PRHDT, CDR2 FYEKMQ (reference sequence). The CDR3 totals 11 residues.

The chain has TRBV11-2 and TRBJ2-3; 8 bases are shared with TRBD2. Germline CDR1 is SGHAT and CDR2 is FQNNGV. Trimming removed 1 base from V and 0 bases from J; junction bases left unmatched: 9. This CDR3 spans 18 amino acids. CDR3 protein: CASSLVPQSSGSTDTQYF. The CDR3 DNA reads as TGTGCCAGCAGCTTAGTACCCCAATCTAGCGGGAGCACAGATACGCAGTATTTT.

The table lists this clonotype with many counts. The V and J genes are TRBV20-1 and TRBJ1-4; D call uncertain. This CDR3 region has 13 residues. Trimming left V 3 bases short and J 0 bases short, with 5 bases between. Germline values: CDR1 DFQATT, CDR2 SNEGSKA (reference sequence). This chain's CDR3 is CSASSATNEKLFF. CDR3 coding DNA: TGCAGTGCTAGTAGCGCAACTAATGAAAAACTGTTTTTT.

This clonotype was seen more than once but under ten times. V usage is TRBV20-1 and J usage is TRBJ2-7; no clear D gene. The germline V gene has CDR1 DFQATT and CDR2 SNEGSKA (reference sequence). With 6 bases removed from V and 0 bases from J, the gap between germline ends came to 12 bases. The CDR3 totals 13 residues. CDR3 sequence (DNA): TGCAGTGCGACTCCGCCCAGCTCCTACGAGCAGTACTTC. It is translated as CSATPPSSYEQYF.

The chain has TRBV7-9 and TRBJ2-1, with 15 bases matching TRBD2. The germline gives CDR1 SEHNR, CDR2 FQNEAQ (reference sequence). This CDR3 is 14 amino acids long. V lost 0 bases and J lost 15; bases outside the gene matches: 3. The CDR3 loop is CASSLAGLAGGWFF. CDR3 coding DNA: TGTGCCAGCAGCTTAGCGGGACTAGCGGGGGGTTGGTTCTTC.

The table lists this clonotype with a count of one. CDR3 nucleotides: TGTGCCAGCAGCCCGGAGCCGCCAGGGTGGCAAGAGACCCAGTACTTC. It is translated as CASSPEPPGWQETQYF. The genes are TRBV7-9 and TRBJ2-5, with a weak D call TRBD1 (5 bases). The CDR3 contains 16 residues. V was pared by 5 bases and J by 2 bases, with 18 bases between. Germline assignment: CDR1 SEHNR and CDR2 FQNEAQ (reference sequence).

The chain couples TRBV4-3 to TRBJ1-1; perhaps TRBD1 as D (5 bases). Germline V lookup: CDR1 LGHNA, CDR2 YSLEER. CDR3 size: 16 residues. Trimming removed 3 bases from V and 2 bases from J, with 16 bases in between. CDR3 bases: TGCGCCAGCAGCCATTCAATCAGGGACCTTAACACTGAAGCTTTCTTT. Translation gives CASSHSIRDLNTEAFF.

The chain carries TRBV5-1 and TRBJ1-2; D may be TRBD1 (6 bases). The V gene's germline CDR1 is SGHRS and CDR2 YFSETQ. This CDR3 contains 14 residues. V was pared by 4 bases and J by 3 bases, with 13 bases between. The CDR3 DNA is TGCGCCAGCAGCCCCCAGGGGAACGACTATGGCTACACCTTC. This gives the protein CASSPQGNDYGYTF.

This clonotype was observed at least ten times. The J gene is TRBJ1-1, the V gene TRBV5-6; D not resolved. Trimming left V 4 bases short and J 3 bases short, with 16 bases between. CDR1 is SGHDT and CDR2 is YYEEEE in the germline V gene. CDR3 length: 15 residues. The CDR3 DNA reads as TGTGCCAGCAGCCCCTGGACGGGAGAGTACACTGAAGCTTTCTTT. Encoded protein: CASSPWTGEYTEAFF.